This T cell receptor beta chain was identified during a study of shared clonotypes between healthy human individuals. The overall study: Two women and a few men aged 18 to 49 served as donors.

CDR3 length: 16 amino acids. Germline trimming cut 5 bases from V and 4 bases from J; bases unmatched to any gene: 12. CDR1 SGHAT and CDR2 FQNNGV come from the germline V gene. This clone has more than one count but fewer than ten. Antigen: not known. Other DNA sequences of this sample code for an identical CDR3. CD8 memory merged CD45RO+ with CCR7-negative CD45RA+ TemRA cells. Per the original data handling: Filtering differed, since immunoSEQ gave only junction sequences and no quality scores. Produced via immunoSEQ multiplex PCR; TCRdb's table is partial and in-frame only. V and J calls and clone size are those listed in that table; D and trimming were worked out from the DNA. The sample contains around 300,000 clones, roughly 84% of which appear only once. General observations from the study: Richness estimates generally favored naive over memory subsets.

The source is a man aged 18-30 years in good health. Sample: memory CD8+ T cells sorted from blood. Subset in this sample: CD45RO+ cells pooled with CCR7-negative TemRA cells. The chain uses TRBV11-2 and TRBJ1-2; 8 positions agree with TRBD1. CDR3 bases: TGTGCCAGCAGCCCGGACGGACAGGGCCCACTCTATGGCTACACCTTC. Translated: CASSPDGQGPLYGYTF.